The 25 T cell receptor beta chains listed next were all sequenced from one sample in a study of STAT3 mutations in large granular lymphocyte leukemia. Study outcomes and limitations: Every T-cell large granular lymphocyte leukemia patient had at least one immunodominant TCR beta clonotype.

These TCRs' antigens remain unknown. Sequencing was performed with immunoSEQ multiplex PCR; in TCRdb, only in-frame clones are kept and a portion is missing. The top ten hold approximately 88% of the sample, which has approximately 5,000 clones, 60% to 85% seen once. Sequenced input: peripheral blood mononuclear cells. All receptors come from a middle-aged man with T-cell large granular lymphocyte leukemia. Some clones in this sample may be carry-over from other donors' samples.

This chain joins TRBV19 and TRBJ2-5; 7 bases are shared with TRBD2. J was trimmed by 1 base and V by 4 bases; bases with no gene match: 3. Germline lookup yields CDR1 LNHDA and CDR2 SQIVND (reference sequence). The CDR3 extends over 14 amino acids. The CDR3 DNA reads as TGTGCCAGTAGTAAACTAGCGACCCAAGAGACCCAGTACTTC. It codes for CASSKLATQETQYF. Filled out from reference TRBV19 and TRBJ2-5, the complete variable domain reads DGGITQSPKYLFRKEGQNVTLSCEQNLNHDAMYWYRQDPGQGLRLIYYSQIVNDFQKGDIAEGYSVSREKKESFPLTVTSAQKNPTAFYLCASSKLATQETQYFGPGTRLLVL.

V gene TRBV7-2 combines with J gene TRBJ2-6; maybe TRBD1 (6 bases). The CDR3 covers 15 residues. Germline CDR1 and CDR2: SGHTA and FQGNSA. The germline V and J ends were trimmed by 4 bases and 2 bases, with 9 bases remaining between them. CDR3 nucleotide sequence: TGTGCCAGCAGCTCCTACAGGGCTGGGGCCAACGTCCTGACTTTC. Its protein product is CASSSYRAGANVLTF.

The V and J genes are TRBV5-6 and TRBJ2-1; 8 bases map to TRBD2. The CDR3 sequence is 15 residues long. From germline, CDR1 is SGHDT and CDR2 YYEEEE. Trimming took 3 bases from V and 7 from J; bases not matched to a gene: 9. This chain's CDR3 is CASSYETSVINEQFF. The CDR3 nucleotides are TGTGCCAGCAGCTACGAGACTAGCGTAATTAATGAGCAGTTCTTC.

This clone was counted once. The V gene is TRBV15, the J gene TRBJ2-1; D uncertain. The V end was cut by 0 bases, the J end by 9 bases, with 9 bases between. Looked up from germline, CDR1 is LNHNV and CDR2 is YYDKDF (reference sequence). The CDR3 has 13 amino acids. Here the CDR3 reads CATSREWRLEQFF. CDR3 sequence (DNA): TGTGCCACCAGCAGAGAGTGGCGGCTTGAGCAGTTCTTC.

The CDR3 here is CASSQDLRTSGIVSTDTQYF. For the CDR3, the DNA is TGTGCCAGCAGCCAAGATCTAAGGACTAGCGGGATAGTAAGCACAGATACGCAGTATTTT. This chain connects TRBV4-2 to TRBJ2-3, with 12 bases aligning to TRBD2. The CDR3 totals 20 residues. CDR1 LGHNA and CDR2 YNFKEQ come from the germline V gene. The J segment lost 0 bases and the V segment lost 0 bases, leaving 10 bases of the junction unmatched.

This chain joins TRBV28 and TRBJ1-5, with D tentatively TRBD1 (6 bases). The germline gives CDR1 MDHEN, CDR2 SYDVKM. Trimming cost V 3 bases and J 5 bases, with 14 bases left between them. The CDR3 is 15 residues long. In DNA form, the CDR3 reads TGTGCCAGCAGTTTGGGGGCCGGATGGGATCAGCCCCAGCATTTT. Its translation: CASSLGAGWDQPQHF.

The chain joins TRBV6-5 to TRBJ2-7, with 8 bases that match TRBD1. The J segment lost 4 bases and the V segment lost 8 bases, leaving 10 bases of the junction unmatched. Germline assignment: CDR1 MNHEY and CDR2 SVGAGI. This CDR3 spans 14 amino acids. DNA of the CDR3: TGTGCCAGCGCCGCAGGGGGCGATAGGTACGAGCAGTACTTC. This translates into CASAAGGDRYEQYF.

The CDR3 protein is CSVAAGLGQPQHF. DNA for the CDR3: TGCAGCGTTGCAGCGGGATTAGGTCAGCCCCAGCATTTT. The V and J genes are TRBV29-1 and TRBJ1-5; D call uncertain. CDR3 length equals 13 residues. The germline gives CDR1 SQVTM, CDR2 ANQGSEA. The V end was cut by 4 bases, the J end by 6 bases, with 13 bases between.

V gene TRBV6-4 combines with J gene TRBJ2-1; D ambiguous. This CDR3 spans 13 amino acids. V lost 6 bases to trimming and J lost 4 bases, with 10 bases between them. Germline V gene lookup returns CDR1 MRHNA and CDR2 SNTAGT. CDR3 nucleotide sequence: TGTGCCAGCAGCCAACAGAATTACAATGAGCAGTTCTTC. This gives the protein CASSQQNYNEQFF.

CDR3 sequence: CASRGGASEQYF. For the CDR3, the DNA is TGTGCCAGTAGAGGGGGTGCGTCCGAGCAGTACTTC. V and J are TRBV19 and TRBJ2-7, with D possibly matching TRBD1 (6 bases). CDR3 length equals 12 residues. Germline V gene sequence: CDR1 LNHDA, CDR2 SQIVND (reference sequence). The V end lost 6 bases, the J end lost 6 bases, and 12 bases lay between the germline ends.

This chain connects TRBV5-4 to TRBJ2-5; TRBD2 aligns across 10 bases. Per germline, CDR1 SGHNT and CDR2 YYREEE (reference sequence). The CDR3 contains 15 residues. The V gene end was trimmed by 4 bases and the J gene end by 4 bases; junction bases not matched to a gene: 7. The DNA for the CDR3 is TGTGCCAGCAGCAACCAGCGGGAGGGCCGAGAGACCCAGTACTTC. This sequence encodes CASSNQREGRETQYF.

In its sample, this clone was seen once. The rearrangement uses TRBV2 and TRBJ2-1, with 7 bases that match TRBD2. Germline V gene sequence: CDR1 SNHLY, CDR2 FYNNEI. Germline trimming cut 5 bases from V and 8 bases from J; bases unmatched to any gene: 3. This CDR3 spans 12 amino acids. The chain's CDR3 is CASSRLAYEQFF. In nucleotides, the CDR3 is TGTGCCAGCAGTAGACTAGCTTATGAGCAGTTCTTC.

The chain recombines TRBV10-3 with TRBJ2-7, with a weak D call TRBD2 (6 bases). The CDR3 is made up of 12 amino acids. CDR1 ENHRY and CDR2 SYGVKD come from the germline V gene. V dropped 7 bases and J dropped 6 bases, with 13 bases sitting between them. The CDR3 sequence is CAITGLSGEQYF. The CDR3 DNA follows: TGTGCCATCACCGGGCTTAGCGGCGAGCAGTACTTC.

The CDR3 bases are TGTGCCTGGAGTCGGGCCCAGTGGGAAAAACTGTTTTTT. Its translation: CAWSRAQWEKLFF. V usage is TRBV30 and J usage is TRBJ1-4, with D hard to call. CDR3 length equals 13 residues. V was clipped by 2 bases and J by 8 bases, with 12 bases between them. The germline V gene encodes CDR1 GTSNPN and CDR2 SVGIG (reference sequence).

The chain employs TRBV28 and TRBJ2-3; 10 positions agree with TRBD1. Per germline, CDR1 MDHEN and CDR2 SYDVKM. Losses at the gene ends were 6 bases for V and 4 bases for J; bases not matched to a gene: 7. The CDR3 spans 15 residues. In DNA form, the CDR3 reads TGTGCCAGCAGGCTCCCCGGGACAGGGGCAGATACGCAGTATTTT. Residues: CASRLPGTGADTQYF.

The chain's CDR3 is CASSFRGNYYEQYF. CDR3 bases: TGTGCCAGCAGCTTCAGGGGTAATTACTACGAGCAGTACTTC. This chain uses TRBV11-1 with TRBJ2-7, with D possibly matching TRBD1 (6 bases). The V end was cut by 3 bases, the J end by 3 bases, with 12 bases between. The CDR3 loop spans 14 amino acids. Germline CDR1 and CDR2: SGHAT and FQDESV (reference sequence).

The gene calls are TRBV29-1 and TRBJ1-1; D uncertain. Germline CDR1 and CDR2: SQVTM and ANQGSEA. The CDR3 covers 14 residues. Trimming stripped 4 bases from V and 1 base from J, with 13 bases between. CDR3 coding DNA: TGCAGCGTTGGTGGTTTTTGGACGAACACTGAAGCTTTCTTT. Amino acid sequence: CSVGGFWTNTEAFF.

The chain has TRBV5-1 and TRBJ2-2; perhaps TRBD2 as D (6 bases). V was shortened by 0 bases and J by 5 bases, with 20 bases between the two germline ends. CDR3 size: 18 residues. The germline V gene has CDR1 SGHRS and CDR2 YFSETQ. The CDR3 reads CASSLAASVQHGTGELFF. The CDR3 DNA follows: TGCGCCAGCAGCTTGGCCGCTAGCGTCCAACATGGGACCGGGGAGCTGTTTTTT.

The chain couples TRBV30 to TRBJ1-2, with 7 bases that match TRBD1. V was clipped by 6 bases and J by 4 bases; unmatched bases: 11. There are 14 residues in the CDR3. CDR1 and CDR2 (germline): GTSNPN, SVGIG (reference sequence). CDR3 amino acids: CACSGGQGFYGYTF. In DNA form, the CDR3 reads TGTGCCTGCTCAGGGGGGCAGGGCTTCTATGGCTACACCTTC.

The chain couples TRBV29-1 to TRBJ2-5, with D perhaps matching TRBD1 (5 bases). V lost 6 bases to trimming and J lost 2 bases, with 16 bases between them. The CDR3 extends over 14 amino acids. CDR1 is SQVTM, CDR2 ANQGSEA, per germline. CDR3 DNA sequence: TGCAGCGTGTCTCCTACAGGTTCGCAAGAGACCCAGTACTTC. This codes for CSVSPTGSQETQYF.

The chain combines TRBV18 with TRBJ1-2, with 9 bases fitting TRBD1. V dropped 3 bases and J dropped 4; count of bases not matched to a gene: 9. CDR3 length: 16 residues. Germline assignment: CDR1 KGHSH and CDR2 LQKENI. The CDR3 region is CASSPSPTGGLYGYTF. The DNA of the CDR3 is TGTGCCAGCTCACCGTCGCCGACAGGGGGTCTCTATGGCTACACCTTC.

The chain combines TRBV6-1 with TRBJ2-2, with TRBD2 matching 10 bases. This CDR3 has 17 residues. Germline V gene data show CDR1 as MNHNS and CDR2 as SASEGT. Trimming took 2 bases from V and 7 from J; bases not matched to a gene: 10. The CDR3 is CASSEFGGAGGLGELFF. CDR3 coding DNA: TGTGCCAGCAGTGAATTCGGCGGAGCGGGAGGGCTCGGGGAGCTGTTTTTT.

The chain links TRBV6-5 to TRBJ2-7, with D hard to call. Trimming left V 0 bases short and J 3 bases short, with 6 bases between. The germline CDR1 and CDR2 sequences are MNHEY and SVGAGI. CDR3 length equals 13 residues. This CDR3 is CASSYSIGYEQYF. For the CDR3, the DNA is TGTGCCAGCAGTTACTCGATTGGCTACGAGCAGTACTTC.

This clone was seen once. The chain combines TRBV19 with TRBJ1-2, with 7 bases that match TRBD1. This CDR3 is built from 13 residues. Germline V gives CDR1 LNHDA, CDR2 SQIVND (reference sequence). V gave up 6 bases and J gave up 5 bases; unmatched junction bases: 6. The CDR3 DNA follows: TGTGCCAGTAGCCTCCGGGACAGATATGGCTACACCTTC. It translates to CASSLRDRYGYTF.

This clone has only a few counts. V usage is TRBV7-2 and J usage is TRBJ2-1, with D perhaps TRBD1 (6 bases). This CDR3 region has 13 residues. Trimming stripped 5 bases from V and 5 bases from J, with 10 bases between. In germline, CDR1 is SGHTA, CDR2 FQGNSA. CDR3 nucleotides: TGTGCCAGCAGCCAAGGACAGAACAATGAGCAGTTCTTC. This encodes CASSQGQNNEQFF.